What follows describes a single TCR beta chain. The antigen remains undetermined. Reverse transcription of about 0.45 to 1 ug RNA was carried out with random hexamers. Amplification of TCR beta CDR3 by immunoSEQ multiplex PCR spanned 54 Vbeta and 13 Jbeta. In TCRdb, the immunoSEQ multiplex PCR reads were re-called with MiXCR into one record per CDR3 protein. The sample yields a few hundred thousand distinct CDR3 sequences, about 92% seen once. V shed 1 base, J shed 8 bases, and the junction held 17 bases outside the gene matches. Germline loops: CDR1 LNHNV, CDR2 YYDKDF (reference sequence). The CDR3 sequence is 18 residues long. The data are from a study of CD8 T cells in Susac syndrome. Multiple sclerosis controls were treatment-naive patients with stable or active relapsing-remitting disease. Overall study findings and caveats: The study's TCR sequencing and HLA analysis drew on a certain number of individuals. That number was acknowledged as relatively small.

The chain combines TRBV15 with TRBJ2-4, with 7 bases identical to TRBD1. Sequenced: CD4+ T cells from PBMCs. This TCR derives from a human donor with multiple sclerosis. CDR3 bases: TGTGCCACCAGCAGAGCGCCACGGCGAGGGGGCTCGGCGGACATTCAGTACTTC. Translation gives CATSRAPRRGGSADIQYF.